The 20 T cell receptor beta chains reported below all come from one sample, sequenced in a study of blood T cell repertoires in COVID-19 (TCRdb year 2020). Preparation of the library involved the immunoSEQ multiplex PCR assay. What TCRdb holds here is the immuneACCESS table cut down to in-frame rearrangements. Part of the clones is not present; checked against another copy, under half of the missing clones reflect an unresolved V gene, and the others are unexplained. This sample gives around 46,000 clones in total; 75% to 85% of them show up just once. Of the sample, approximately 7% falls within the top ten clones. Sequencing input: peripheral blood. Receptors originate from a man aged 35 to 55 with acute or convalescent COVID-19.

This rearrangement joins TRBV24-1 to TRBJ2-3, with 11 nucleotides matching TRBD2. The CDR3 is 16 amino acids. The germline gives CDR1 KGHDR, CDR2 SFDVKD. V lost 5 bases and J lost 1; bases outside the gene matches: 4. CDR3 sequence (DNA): TGTGCCACCAGTGGTATGACTAGCGGGGGCACAGATACGCAGTATTTT. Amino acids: CATSGMTSGGTDTQYF.

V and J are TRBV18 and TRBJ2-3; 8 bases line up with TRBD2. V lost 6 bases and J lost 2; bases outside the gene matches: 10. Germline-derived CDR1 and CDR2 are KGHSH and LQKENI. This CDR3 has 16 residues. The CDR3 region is CASSVGVAGTTDTQYF. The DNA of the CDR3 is TGTGCCAGCTCGGTCGGAGTAGCGGGGACCACAGATACGCAGTATTTT.

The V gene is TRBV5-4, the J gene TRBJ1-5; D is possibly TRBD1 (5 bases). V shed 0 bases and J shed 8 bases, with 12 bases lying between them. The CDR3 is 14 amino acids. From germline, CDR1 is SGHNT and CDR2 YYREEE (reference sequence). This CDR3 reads CASSLDGQGKPQHF. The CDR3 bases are TGTGCCAGCAGCTTGGACGGGCAGGGAAAGCCCCAGCATTTT. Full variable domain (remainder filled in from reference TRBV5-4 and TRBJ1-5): ETGVTQSPTHLIKTRGQQVTLRCSSQSGHNTVSWYQQALGQGPQFIFQYYREEENGRGNFPPRFSGLQFPNYSSELNVNALELDDSALYLCASSLDGQGKPQHFGDGTRLSIL.

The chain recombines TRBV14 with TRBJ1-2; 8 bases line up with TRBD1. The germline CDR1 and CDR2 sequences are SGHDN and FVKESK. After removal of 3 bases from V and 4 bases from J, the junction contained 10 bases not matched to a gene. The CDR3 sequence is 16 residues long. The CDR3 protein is CASSQKSPGGIYGYTF. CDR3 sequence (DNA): TGTGCCAGCAGCCAGAAAAGCCCAGGGGGCATCTATGGCTACACCTTC.

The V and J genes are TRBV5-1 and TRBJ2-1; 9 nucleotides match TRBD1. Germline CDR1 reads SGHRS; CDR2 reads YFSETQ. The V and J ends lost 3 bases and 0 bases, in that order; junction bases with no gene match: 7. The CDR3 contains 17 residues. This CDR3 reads CASSSGTGTNSYNEQFF. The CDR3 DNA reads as TGCGCCAGCAGCTCCGGGACAGGGACAAACTCCTACAATGAGCAGTTCTTC.

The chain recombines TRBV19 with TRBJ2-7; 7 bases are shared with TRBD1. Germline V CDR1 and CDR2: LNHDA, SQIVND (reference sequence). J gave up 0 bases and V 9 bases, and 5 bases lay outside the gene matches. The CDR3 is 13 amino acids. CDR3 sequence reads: CASAWDSSYEQYF. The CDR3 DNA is TGTGCCAGCGCTTGGGACAGCTCCTACGAGCAGTACTTC. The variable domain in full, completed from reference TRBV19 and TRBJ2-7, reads DGGITQSPKYLFRKEGQNVTLSCEQNLNHDAMYWYRQDPGQGLRLIYYSQIVNDFQKGDIAEGYSVSREKKESFPLTVTSAQKNPTAFYLCASAWDSSYEQYFGPGTRLTVT.

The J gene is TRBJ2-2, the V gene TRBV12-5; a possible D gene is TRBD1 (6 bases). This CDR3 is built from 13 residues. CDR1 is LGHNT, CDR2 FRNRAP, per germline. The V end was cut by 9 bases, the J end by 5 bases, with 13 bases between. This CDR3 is CASSRGGTGELFF. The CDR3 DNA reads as TGTGCTAGCTCCCGAGGGGGAACCGGGGAGCTGTTTTTT. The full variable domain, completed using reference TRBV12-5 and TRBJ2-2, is DARVTQTPRHKVTEMGQEVTMRCQPILGHNTVFWYRQTMMQGLELLAYFRNRAPLDDSGMPKDRFSAEMPDATLATLKIQPSEPRDSAVYFCASSRGGTGELFFGEGSRLTVL.

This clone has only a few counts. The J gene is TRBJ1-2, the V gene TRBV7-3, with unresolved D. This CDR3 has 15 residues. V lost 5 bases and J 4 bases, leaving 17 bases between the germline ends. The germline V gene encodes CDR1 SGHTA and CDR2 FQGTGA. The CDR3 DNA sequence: TGTGCCAGCAGCCCTCGTCCCCTCCCTCGCTATGGCTACACCTTC. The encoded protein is CASSPRPLPRYGYTF.

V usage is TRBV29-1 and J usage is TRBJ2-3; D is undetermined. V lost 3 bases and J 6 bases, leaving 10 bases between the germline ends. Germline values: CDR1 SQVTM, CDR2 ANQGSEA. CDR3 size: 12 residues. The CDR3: CSVDSPADTQYF. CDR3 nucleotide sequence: TGCAGCGTTGATAGCCCTGCGGATACGCAGTATTTT.

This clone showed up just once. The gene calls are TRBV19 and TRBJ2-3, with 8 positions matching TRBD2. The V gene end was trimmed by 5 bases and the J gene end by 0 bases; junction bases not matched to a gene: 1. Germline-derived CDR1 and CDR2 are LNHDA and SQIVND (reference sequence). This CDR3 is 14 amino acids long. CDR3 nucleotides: TGTGCCAGTAGTGCTAGCGGGAGCACAGATACGCAGTATTTT. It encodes CASSASGSTDTQYF.

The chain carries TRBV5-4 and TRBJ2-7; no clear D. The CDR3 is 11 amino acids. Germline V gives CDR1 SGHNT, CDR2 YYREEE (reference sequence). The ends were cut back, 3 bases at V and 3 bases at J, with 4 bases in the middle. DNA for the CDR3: TGTGCCAGCAGCTCACACTACGAGCAGTACTTC. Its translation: CASSSHYEQYF.

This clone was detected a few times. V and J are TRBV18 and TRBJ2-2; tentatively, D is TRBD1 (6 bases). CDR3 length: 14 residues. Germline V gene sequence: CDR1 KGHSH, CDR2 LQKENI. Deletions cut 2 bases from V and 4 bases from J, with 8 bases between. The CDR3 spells CASSPGGLTGELFF. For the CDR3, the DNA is TGTGCCAGCTCACCAGGGGGCCTCACCGGGGAGCTGTTTTTT. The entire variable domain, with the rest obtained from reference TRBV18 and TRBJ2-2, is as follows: NAGVMQNPRHLVRRRGQEARLRCSPMKGHSHVYWYRQLPEEGLKFMVYLQKENIIDESGMPKERFSAEFPKEGPSILRIQQVVRGDSAAYFCASSPGGLTGELFFGEGSRLTVL.

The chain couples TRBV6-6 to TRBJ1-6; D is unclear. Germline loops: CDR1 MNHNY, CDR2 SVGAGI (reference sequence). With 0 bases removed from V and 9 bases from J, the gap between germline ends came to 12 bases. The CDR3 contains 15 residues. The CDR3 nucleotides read TGTGCCAGCAGTTACTCTTCCAACGGCGGTTCACCCCTCCACTTT. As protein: CASSYSSNGGSPLHF.

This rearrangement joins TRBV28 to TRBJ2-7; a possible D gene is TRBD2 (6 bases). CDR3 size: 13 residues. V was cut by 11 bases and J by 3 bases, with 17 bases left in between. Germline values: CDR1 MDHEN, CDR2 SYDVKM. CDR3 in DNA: TGTGCCCGATCCGGGAGTAATTACTACGAGCAGTACTTC. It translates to CARSGSNYYEQYF.

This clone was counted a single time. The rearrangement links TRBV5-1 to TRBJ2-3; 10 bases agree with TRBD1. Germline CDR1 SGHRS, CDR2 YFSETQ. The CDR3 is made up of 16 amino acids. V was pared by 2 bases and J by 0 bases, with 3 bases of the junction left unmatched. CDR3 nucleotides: TGCGCCAGCAGCTTTCTGGGACAGGGGAGCACAGATACGCAGTATTTT. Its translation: CASSFLGQGSTDTQYF.

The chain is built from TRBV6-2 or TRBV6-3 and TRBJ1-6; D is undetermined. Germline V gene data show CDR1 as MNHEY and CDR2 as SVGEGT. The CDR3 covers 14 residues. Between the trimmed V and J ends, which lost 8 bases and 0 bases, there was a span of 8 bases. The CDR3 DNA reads TGTGCCAGCGGCCAGAGCTCCTATAATTCACCCCTCCACTTT. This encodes CASGQSSYNSPLHF.

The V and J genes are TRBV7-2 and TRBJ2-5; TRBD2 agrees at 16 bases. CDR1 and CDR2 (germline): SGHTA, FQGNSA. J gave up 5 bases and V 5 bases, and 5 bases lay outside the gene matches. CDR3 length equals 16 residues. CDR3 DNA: TGTGCCAGCAGCGGGACTAGCGGGGGGGCATTGGAGACCCAGTACTTC. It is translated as CASSGTSGGALETQYF.

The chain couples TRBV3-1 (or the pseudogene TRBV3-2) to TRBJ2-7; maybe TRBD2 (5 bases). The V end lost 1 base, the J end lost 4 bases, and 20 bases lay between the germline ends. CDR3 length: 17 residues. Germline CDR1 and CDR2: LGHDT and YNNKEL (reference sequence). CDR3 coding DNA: TGTGCCAGCAGCCAAGGTGGTTTATCGGGGTTCAATTACGAGCAGTACTTC. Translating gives CASSQGGLSGFNYEQYF.

Here the CDR3 reads CAISESSVSSQSGNTIYF. The CDR3 nucleotides are TGTGCCATCAGTGAGTCGAGTGTTAGCAGTCAGTCTGGAAACACCATATATTTT. This chain joins TRBV10-3 and TRBJ1-3; D is ambiguous. Germline V gives CDR1 ENHRY, CDR2 SYGVKD. The CDR3 is 18 residues long. V was trimmed by 0 bases and J by 1 base, leaving 16 bases between them.

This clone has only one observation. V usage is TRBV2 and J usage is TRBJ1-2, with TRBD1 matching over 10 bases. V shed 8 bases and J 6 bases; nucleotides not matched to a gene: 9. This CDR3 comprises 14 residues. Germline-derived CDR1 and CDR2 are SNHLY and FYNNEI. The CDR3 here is CASGDRGRYHGYTF. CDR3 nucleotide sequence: TGTGCCAGCGGAGACAGGGGGCGGTATCATGGCTACACCTTC. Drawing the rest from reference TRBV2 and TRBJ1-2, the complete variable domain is EPEVTQTPSHQVTQMGQEVILRCVPISNHLYFYWYRQILGQKVEFLVSFYNNEISEKSEIFDDQFSVERPDGSNFTLKIRSTKLEDSAMYFCASGDRGRYHGYTFGSGTRLTVV.